One sample yielded the 21 T cell receptor beta chains listed below, sequenced in a study of shared clonotypes between healthy human individuals (dated by TCRdb to the early 2020s). CD8 naive samples were obtained by positive selection for CCR7 among CD45RO-negative cells, yielding a CD45RA+CCR7+ population from which TemRA cells were excluded. Library generation was performed with the immunoSEQ multiplex PCR assay. Held by TCRdb, this immuneACCESS table contains in-frame sequences only and omits some clones. Under half of the omission traces to an unresolved V gene where checked; the cause of the rest is unknown. Within this sample are around 600,000 clones, with around 96% of them counted one time only. The ten largest make up 0.11% of the sample. The sequencing sample was made of naive CD8+ T cells sorted from blood. This sample's cell subset or site label indicates: CD45RA+CCR7+. The receptor source for this set is a young woman in good health.

The J gene is TRBJ2-7, the V gene TRBV18; TRBD1 agrees at 8 bases. The CDR3 extends over 16 amino acids. Germline CDR1 is KGHSH and CDR2 is LQKENI. With 0 bases clipped from V and 3 bases from J, the junction kept 7 bases outside the gene matches. The CDR3 DNA sequence: TGTGCCAGCTCACCACCGGCCGGACAGGGTTTCTACGAGCAGTACTTC. Protein product: CASSPPAGQGFYEQYF.

The chain couples TRBV9 to TRBJ2-2; TRBD2 matches 8 bases. This CDR3 spans 16 amino acids. Unmatched junction bases numbered 7, after V lost 4 bases and J lost 2 bases. Germline CDR1 is SGDLS and CDR2 is YYNGEE. The CDR3 bases are TGTGCCAGCAGCCCGAGGACTAGCTTCAACACCGGGGAGCTGTTTTTT. Its translation is CASSPRTSFNTGELFF.

This clone was seen a single time. V is TRBV7-8 and J is TRBJ1-3; TRBD1 agrees at 7 bases. Germline CDR1 reads SGHVS; CDR2 reads FQNEAQ. With 5 bases clipped from V and 2 bases from J, the junction kept 18 bases outside the gene matches. The CDR3 is 19 residues long. This CDR3 is CASSPSLGDRRLPGNTIYF. The DNA of the CDR3 is TGTGCCAGCAGCCCATCCTTAGGGGACAGACGTTTGCCTGGAAACACCATATATTTT.

The V call is TRBV11-1, the J call TRBJ2-5; D remains ambiguous. In germline, CDR1 is SGHAT, CDR2 FQDESV (reference sequence). The CDR3 is 13 amino acids. The V end was cut by 7 bases, the J end by 5 bases, with 14 bases between. The CDR3 loop is CASTSLEVETQYF. The CDR3 DNA sequence: TGTGCCAGCACCTCTCTCGAGGTTGAGACCCAGTACTTC.

J is TRBJ2-7 and V is TRBV5-1, with 12 bases lining up with TRBD2. V dropped 5 bases and J dropped 7; count of bases not matched to a gene: 13. Per germline, CDR1 SGHRS and CDR2 YFSETQ. The CDR3 contains 16 residues. CDR3 in DNA: TGCGCCAGCAGTTCAGGACTAGCGGGACGGTTGGGGGAGCAGTACTTC. This gives the protein CASSSGLAGRLGEQYF. The full variable domain, in which reference TRBV5-1 and TRBJ2-7 provide the parts outside the CDR3, is KAGVTQTPRYLIKTRGQQVTLSCSPISGHRSVSWYQQTPGQGLQFLFEYFSETQRNKGNFPGRFSGRQFSNSRSEMNVSTLELGDSALYLCASSSGLAGRLGEQYFGPGTRLTVT.

The chain recombines TRBV5-6 with TRBJ2-2; the D gene is possibly TRBD2 (6 bases). V shed 4 bases and J shed 3 bases, with 16 bases lying between them. Per germline, CDR1 SGHDT and CDR2 YYEEEE. The CDR3 has 16 residues. CDR3 DNA: TGTGCCAGCAGCACTCTCCCGGGAGTCCACACCGGGGAGCTGTTTTTT. Translated: CASSTLPGVHTGELFF.

V usage is TRBV5-4 and J usage is TRBJ2-5; TRBD1 is a possible D gene (6 bases). The J call could be wrong; TRBJ2-7 is a better fit for the DNA end. Germline-derived CDR1 and CDR2 are SGHNT and YYREEE (reference sequence). The CDR3 extends over 12 amino acids. DNA for the CDR3: TGTGCCAGCAGCTCACAGGGTTCCGAGCAGTACTTC. This translates into CASSSQGSEQYF.

This clone came up once. V and J are TRBV28 and TRBJ2-3, with TRBD1 matching 7 bases. Germline CDR1 is MDHEN and CDR2 is SYDVKM. The V and J ends lost 6 bases and 4 bases, in that order; junction bases with no gene match: 7. The CDR3 loop spans 14 amino acids. CDR3 protein: CASRRDRVADTQYF. CDR3 coding DNA: TGTGCCAGCAGAAGAGACAGGGTTGCAGATACGCAGTATTTT.

The table lists this clone with a count of one. The same CDR3 also results from other DNA sequences found in this sample. This chain links TRBV2 with TRBJ2-7; D is ambiguous. Trimming removed 6 bases at V and 3 bases at J, with 3 bases between. The germline V gene has CDR1 SNHLY and CDR2 FYNNEI. This CDR3 contains 10 residues. CDR3 bases: TGTGCCAGCAGCATCTACGAGCAGTACTTC. Encoded protein: CASSIYEQYF.

This rearrangement joins TRBV27 to TRBJ2-2; possibly TRBD1 for D (6 bases). The CDR3 extends over 14 amino acids. Trimming stripped 5 bases from V and 4 bases from J, with 11 bases between. CDR1 is MNHEY and CDR2 is SMNVEV in the germline V gene (reference sequence). DNA of the CDR3: TGTGCCAGCAGTAGGACAGCAACCACCGGGGAGCTGTTTTTT. It yields the protein CASSRTATTGELFF.

V is TRBV14 and J is TRBJ1-5; TRBD1 is a possible D gene (5 bases). The germline gives CDR1 SGHDN, CDR2 FVKESK. There are 14 residues in the CDR3. V dropped 2 bases and J dropped 1 base, with 6 bases sitting between them. CDR3 protein: CASSQRGSNQPQHF. Written as DNA, the CDR3 is TGTGCCAGCAGCCAACGGGGGAGCAATCAGCCCCAGCATTTT.

The chain is built from TRBV4-1 and TRBJ1-4, with TRBD1 matching over 8 bases. Looked up from germline, CDR1 is MGHRA and CDR2 is YSYEKL. J lost 6 bases, V lost 3 bases, and 6 bases had no gene match. The CDR3 extends over 15 amino acids. The CDR3 DNA reads as TGCGCCAGCAGCCACCGGACAGGGAAGGATGAAAAACTGTTTTTT. Residues: CASSHRTGKDEKLFF.

CDR3 loop: CASSLLGSDNEQFF. The CDR3 region has the DNA TGTGCCAGCAGCTTATTAGGTAGTGACAATGAGCAGTTCTTC. The chain couples TRBV7-9 to TRBJ2-1, with unresolved D. The CDR3 covers 14 residues. Germline CDR1 reads SEHNR; CDR2 reads FQNEAQ (reference sequence). V was shortened by 2 bases and J by 5 bases, with 10 bases between the two germline ends.

The chain joins TRBV27 to TRBJ2-7, with D perhaps TRBD2 (5 bases). CDR1 and CDR2 from the germline V gene are MNHEY and SMNVEV (reference sequence). The CDR3 contains 14 residues. V lost 3 bases and J lost 2, with 11 bases in between. This CDR3 is CASSLISAPYEQYF. The CDR3 coding sequence is TGTGCCAGCAGTTTGATTAGCGCGCCCTACGAGCAGTACTTC.

This sequence joins TRBV27 and TRBJ2-2; D is uncertain. Germline V gene lookup returns CDR1 MNHEY and CDR2 SMNVEV (reference sequence). V was shortened by 1 base and J by 6 bases, with 3 bases between the two germline ends. The CDR3 totals 12 residues. The CDR3 loop reads CASSLFAGELFF. The DNA of the CDR3 is TGTGCCAGCAGTTTATTCGCCGGGGAGCTGTTTTTT.

The V gene is TRBV5-5, the J gene TRBJ1-1; D might be TRBD1 (5 bases). Deletions cut 5 bases from V and 0 bases from J, with 14 bases between. CDR3 length equals 15 residues. The germline gives CDR1 SGHKS, CDR2 YYEKEE (reference sequence). CDR3: CASSLLGRLNTEAFF. The DNA for the CDR3 is TGTGCCAGCAGTTTACTGGGACGGCTGAACACTGAAGCTTTCTTT.

This clone occurred once. The chain links TRBV7-8 to TRBJ2-7; D may match TRBD1 or TRBD2 (5 bases each). The V and J ends lost 1 base and 2 bases respectively, with 12 bases between them. The CDR3 has 15 amino acids. CDR1 is SGHVS, CDR2 FQNEAQ, per germline. This chain's CDR3 is CASSLGIGTAYEQYF. The CDR3 DNA reads as TGTGCCAGCAGCTTAGGGATTGGGACCGCCTACGAGCAGTACTTC. Drawing the rest from reference TRBV7-8 and TRBJ2-7, the complete variable domain is GAGVSQSPRYKVAKRGQDVALRCDPISGHVSLFWYQQALGQGPEFLTYFQNEAQLDKSGLPSDRFFAERPEGSVSTLKIQRTQQEDSAVYLCASSLGIGTAYEQYFGPGTRLTVT.

The rearrangement joins TRBV11-3 to TRBJ2-2; weak D call: TRBD1 (8 bases). The V gene's germline CDR1 is SGHNT and CDR2 YENEEA. The CDR3 consists of 15 residues. Deletions cut 5 bases from V and 6 bases from J, with 16 bases between. Here the CDR3 DNA reads TGTGCCAGCAGCATCGACAGGGGAGGGGCCGGGGAGCTGTTTTTT. It is translated as CASSIDRGGAGELFF.

The CDR3 nucleotides read TGTGCCAGCAGTGAAATAGGGGCAGATACGCAGTATTTT. The encoded protein is CASSEIGADTQYF. The chain recombines TRBV25-1 with TRBJ2-3; maybe TRBD1 (5 bases). Looked up from germline, CDR1 is MGHDK and CDR2 is SYGVNS. V lost 2 bases, J lost 4 bases, and 7 bases lay in between. This CDR3 has 13 amino acids.

This chain joins TRBV19 and TRBJ2-5, with TRBD1 matching 11 bases. The J call may be mistaken, given a closer DNA end match to TRBJ2-7. Germline CDR1 reads LNHDA; CDR2 reads SQIVND (reference sequence). The CDR3 sequence is 15 residues long. The CDR3 DNA reads TGTGCCAGTAGTGCCCGGGGACAGGGGGCCTACGAGCAGTACTTC. This codes for CASSARGQGAYEQYF.

The genes are TRBV16 and TRBJ1-5; D is perhaps TRBD1 (5 bases). The CDR3 is 17 amino acids. Germline V gene lookup returns CDR1 KGHSY and CDR2 FQNENV. Trimming removed 1 base at V and 2 bases at J, with 15 bases between. CDR3 amino acids: CASSQFKGQGGNQPQHF. CDR3 coding DNA: TGTGCCAGCAGCCAATTCAAAGGTCAGGGTGGCAATCAGCCCCAGCATTTT.